This is a list of T cell receptor beta chains from one sample in a study of long-term antiretroviral therapy in people with HIV. Only in-frame clones appear in the TCRdb table, and some are missing; sequencing was by immunoSEQ multiplex PCR. The sample contains about 20,000 clones, 80% to 95% of which appear only once. Source: unsorted PBMCs, taken 4.4 years after starting antiretroviral therapy. These receptors came from a woman aged 50 to 60 with HIV. CDR3s include the opening cysteine and the closing phenylalanine or tryptophan. The D gene is left open where the match is weak. Expanded clones are given a class, and other clones once, few, many or no size at all.

J	size	V	D	CDR3	DNA
TRBJ1-1	once	TRBV2	TRBD1	CASRVGTASLEAFF	TGTGCCAGCAGAGTAGGGACAGCTTCACTAGAAGCTTTCTTT
TRBJ2-3	.	TRBV7-8	.	CASSPLGLATDTQYF	TGTGCCAGCAGCCCGCTGGGGCTGGCCACAGATACGCAGTATTTT
TRBJ2-6	.	TRBV29-1	.	CSAYLEGSGANVLTF	TGCAGCGCCTACCTCGAGGGGTCTGGGGCCAACGTCCTGACTTTC
TRBJ1-2	.	TRBV6-1	.	CASSEGRGYGYTF	TGTGCCAGCAGTGAAGGTCGGGGTTATGGCTACACCTTC
TRBJ1-3	.	TRBV5-4	.	CASSSFQGSGNTIYF	TGTGCCAGCAGCTCCTTTCAGGGATCTGGAAACACCATATATTTT
TRBJ2-1	.	TRBV19	.	CASSIDQSSYNEQFF	TGTGCCAGTAGTATCGACCAGAGCTCCTACAATGAGCAGTTCTTC
TRBJ1-1	.	TRBV5-1	.	CASSLGTNTEAFF	TGCGCCAGCAGCTTGGGGACGAACACTGAAGCTTTCTTT
TRBJ2-2	.	TRBV29-1	TRBD1	CSVSQGALYGELFF	TGCAGCGTTTCCCAGGGGGCGCTTTACGGGGAGCTGTTTTTT
TRBJ2-5	.	TRBV27	TRBD1	CASSLSTGIPETQYF	TGTGCCAGCAGTTTATCGACAGGGATACCAGAGACCCAGTACTTC
TRBJ1-2	.	TRBV25-1	TRBD1	CASSNPGQGNYGYTF	TGTGCCAGCAGTAACCCTGGACAGGGCAACTATGGCTACACCTTC
TRBJ1-1	.	TRBV4-2	.	CASTRGNTEAFF	TGTGCCAGCACTCGGGGGAACACTGAAGCTTTCTTT
TRBJ2-5	.	TRBV5-1	TRBD2	CASSWTGTIQETQYF	TGCGCCAGCAGCTGGACCGGGACTATACAAGAGACCCAGTACTTC
TRBJ1-1	.	TRBV7-2	.	CASSSARGGAFF	TGTGCCAGCAGCTCCGCACGAGGGGGGGCTTTCTTT
TRBJ2-5	.	TRBV5-1	TRBD2	CASSSGGTGETQYF	TGCGCCAGCAGCTCGGGAGGGACTGGAGAGACCCAGTACTTC
TRBJ1-2	once	TRBV9	TRBD1	CASSAPGDRAYGYTF	TGTGCCAGCAGCGCCCCCGGGGACAGGGCCTATGGCTACACCTTC
TRBJ1-1	.	TRBV6-1	.	CASSEAYKNTEAFF	TGTGCCAGCAGTGAAGCTTACAAGAACACTGAAGCTTTCTTT
TRBJ1-1	.	TRBV19	.	CASTIAGQQTEAFF	TGTGCCAGTACCATAGCCGGACAGCAGACTGAAGCTTTCTTT
TRBJ1-2	.	TRBV6-6	TRBD1	CASTGQGASDYGYTF	TGTGCCAGCACAGGACAGGGGGCCTCGGACTATGGCTACACCTTC
TRBJ2-1	.	TRBV7-3	TRBD1	CASSSPGQSYNEQFF	TGTGCCAGCAGCTCTCCGGGACAGAGCTACAATGAGCAGTTCTTC
TRBJ1-2	once	TRBV5-1	TRBD1	CASSLGQRGYTF	TGCGCCAGCAGCCTGGGACAGCGGGGCTACACCTTC
TRBJ2-3	.	TRBV2	.	CASSATDPQATDTQYF	TGTGCCAGCAGCGCGACAGACCCCCAGGCCACAGATACGCAGTATTTT
TRBJ2-2	.	TRBV6-1	TRBD1	CAVDRRNTGELFF	TGTGCCGTGGACAGGAGAAACACCGGGGAGCTGTTTTTT
TRBJ1-5	.	TRBV6-6	TRBD1	CASSYGRGEQPQHF	TGTGCCAGCAGTTACGGCAGGGGGGAACAGCCCCAGCATTTT
TRBJ2-5	.	TRBV4-1	.	CASSQEGREQETQYF	TGCGCCAGCAGCCAAGAGGGGCGAGAACAAGAGACCCAGTACTTC
TRBJ1-5	.	TRBV2	TRBD1	CASSGGGRDRRINQPQHF	TGTGCCAGCAGTGGCGGGGGGCGGGACAGAAGAATCAATCAGCCCCAGCATTTT
TRBJ1-2	.	TRBV29-1	.	CSVGSPTDYGYTF	TGCAGCGTTGGGAGCCCAACCGACTATGGCTACACCTTC
TRBJ1-1	.	TRBV11-2	.	CASSLYRGTEAFF	TGTGCCAGCAGCCTCTACAGAGGCACTGAAGCTTTCTTT
TRBJ1-2	.	TRBV5-4	TRBD1	CASSSRRGQDYGYTF	TGTGCCAGCAGCTCGAGGCGGGGACAGGATTATGGCTACACCTTC
TRBJ2-1	.	TRBV7-6	.	CASSLGESVYNEQFF	TGTGCCAGCAGCTTAGGGGAATCAGTCTACAATGAGCAGTTCTTC
TRBJ1-5	.	TRBV19	TRBD1	CASSMDRNQPQHF	TGTGCCAGTAGTATGGACAGGAATCAGCCCCAGCATTTT
TRBJ1-2	.	TRBV6-6	TRBD1	CASSGTGEPEGYTF	TGTGCCAGCAGCGGTACAGGGGAGCCGGAGGGCTACACCTTC
TRBJ2-1	.	TRBV19	TRBD2	CASSILAGAPGEQFF	TGTGCCAGTAGTATACTAGCGGGGGCCCCGGGTGAGCAGTTCTTC
TRBJ2-3	.	TRBV7-9	.	CASSLTGSDTQYF	TGTGCCAGCAGTCTGACAGGTTCAGATACGCAGTATTTT
TRBJ2-1	.	TRBV19	TRBD2	CATRGGVIYNEQFF	TGTGCGACCCGGGGGGGGGTGATATACAATGAGCAGTTCTTC
TRBJ2-3	.	TRBV10-2	TRBD2	CASSYGLATDTQYF	TGCGCCAGCAGTTACGGACTAGCCACAGATACGCAGTATTTT
TRBJ2-2	.	TRBV5-4	TRBD1	CASSTRTGATGELFF	TGTGCCAGCAGCACCCGGACAGGGGCCACCGGGGAGCTGTTTTTT
TRBJ2-1	.	TRBV5-5	.	CASKRDLNNEQFF	TGTGCCAGCAAACGGGACCTGAACAATGAGCAGTTCTTC
TRBJ1-3	once	TRBV30	.	CAWSPDFSGNTIYF	TGTGCCTGGAGTCCGGACTTCTCTGGAAACACCATATATTTT
TRBJ2-7	.	TRBV10-3	TRBD1	CAISESPGQGAYEQYF	TGTGCCATCAGTGAGTCTCCGGGACAGGGGGCCTACGAGCAGTACTTC
TRBJ2-1	.	TRBV4-1	.	CASSQDYNEQFF	TGCGCCAGCAGCCAAGATTACAATGAGCAGTTCTTC
TRBJ1-4	.	TRBV25-1	.	CASSPAWIDEKLFF	TGTGCCAGCAGTCCCGCCTGGATAGATGAAAAACTGTTTTTT
TRBJ2-7	.	TRBV7-9	.	CASSLYVGPPYEQYF	TGTGCCAGCAGCTTATATGTAGGTCCGCCCTACGAGCAGTACTTC
TRBJ2-6	.	TRBV19	TRBD1	CASRGQGVPGANVLTF	TGTGCCAGTCGGGGACAGGGAGTTCCTGGGGCCAACGTCCTGACTTTC
TRBJ1-5	once	TRBV5-8	TRBD1	CASSFRQGVNQPQHF	TGTGCCAGCAGCTTTCGACAGGGCGTTAATCAGCCCCAGCATTTT
TRBJ2-1	.	TRBV6-5	.	CASSTYNEQFF	TGTGCCAGCAGTACCTACAATGAGCAGTTCTTC
TRBJ1-5	.	TRBV19	TRBD1	CASRGGQRGNQPQHF	TGTGCCAGTAGGGGGGGACAGAGAGGCAATCAGCCCCAGCATTTT
TRBJ1-5	.	TRBV6-5	TRBD1	CASSPDRDQPQHF	TGTGCCAGCAGTCCGGACAGGGACCAGCCCCAGCATTTT
TRBJ2-2	.	TRBV4-1	TRBD2	CASRPKGSSGGKANTGELFF	TGCGCCAGCAGGCCTAAGGGGTCTAGCGGGGGAAAGGCGAACACCGGGGAGCTGTTTTTT
TRBJ2-2	once	TRBV2	.	CASRGPATGELFF	TGTGCCAGTAGGGGACCCGCGACCGGGGAGCTGTTTTTT
TRBJ1-1	.	TRBV5-8	.	CASSLVWVTEAFF	TGTGCCAGCAGCTTGGTTTGGGTCACTGAAGCTTTCTTT
TRBJ2-2	.	TRBV27	.	CASSPGQPAPSHTGELFF	TGTGCCAGCAGTCCTGGACAGCCAGCACCCAGTCACACCGGGGAGCTGTTTTTT
TRBJ1-6	.	TRBV11-3	.	CASRVNSPLHF	TGTGCCAGCAGGGTTAATTCACCCCTCCACTTT
TRBJ1-5	few	TRBV7-9	.	CASSLVSDSQHSNQPQHF	TGTGCCAGCAGCTTGGTCTCGGACAGCCAGCATAGCAATCAGCCCCAGCATTTT
TRBJ1-4	.	TRBV5-1	TRBD1	CASSIQGGGEKLFF	TGCGCCAGCAGCATACAGGGGGGTGGGGAAAAACTGTTTTTT
TRBJ2-7	.	TRBV7-3	TRBD2	CASSLWPSGGAGFLEQYF	TGTGCCAGCAGCTTATGGCCTAGCGGGGGGGCGGGTTTTCTCGAGCAGTACTTC
TRBJ1-1	.	TRBV29-1	TRBD1	CSARQGFNTEAFF	TGCAGCGCCCGACAGGGGTTCAACACTGAAGCTTTCTTT
TRBJ2-2	.	TRBV7-3	.	CASRLLGTPNTGELFF	TGTGCCAGCAGATTACTGGGGACCCCGAACACCGGGGAGCTGTTTTTT